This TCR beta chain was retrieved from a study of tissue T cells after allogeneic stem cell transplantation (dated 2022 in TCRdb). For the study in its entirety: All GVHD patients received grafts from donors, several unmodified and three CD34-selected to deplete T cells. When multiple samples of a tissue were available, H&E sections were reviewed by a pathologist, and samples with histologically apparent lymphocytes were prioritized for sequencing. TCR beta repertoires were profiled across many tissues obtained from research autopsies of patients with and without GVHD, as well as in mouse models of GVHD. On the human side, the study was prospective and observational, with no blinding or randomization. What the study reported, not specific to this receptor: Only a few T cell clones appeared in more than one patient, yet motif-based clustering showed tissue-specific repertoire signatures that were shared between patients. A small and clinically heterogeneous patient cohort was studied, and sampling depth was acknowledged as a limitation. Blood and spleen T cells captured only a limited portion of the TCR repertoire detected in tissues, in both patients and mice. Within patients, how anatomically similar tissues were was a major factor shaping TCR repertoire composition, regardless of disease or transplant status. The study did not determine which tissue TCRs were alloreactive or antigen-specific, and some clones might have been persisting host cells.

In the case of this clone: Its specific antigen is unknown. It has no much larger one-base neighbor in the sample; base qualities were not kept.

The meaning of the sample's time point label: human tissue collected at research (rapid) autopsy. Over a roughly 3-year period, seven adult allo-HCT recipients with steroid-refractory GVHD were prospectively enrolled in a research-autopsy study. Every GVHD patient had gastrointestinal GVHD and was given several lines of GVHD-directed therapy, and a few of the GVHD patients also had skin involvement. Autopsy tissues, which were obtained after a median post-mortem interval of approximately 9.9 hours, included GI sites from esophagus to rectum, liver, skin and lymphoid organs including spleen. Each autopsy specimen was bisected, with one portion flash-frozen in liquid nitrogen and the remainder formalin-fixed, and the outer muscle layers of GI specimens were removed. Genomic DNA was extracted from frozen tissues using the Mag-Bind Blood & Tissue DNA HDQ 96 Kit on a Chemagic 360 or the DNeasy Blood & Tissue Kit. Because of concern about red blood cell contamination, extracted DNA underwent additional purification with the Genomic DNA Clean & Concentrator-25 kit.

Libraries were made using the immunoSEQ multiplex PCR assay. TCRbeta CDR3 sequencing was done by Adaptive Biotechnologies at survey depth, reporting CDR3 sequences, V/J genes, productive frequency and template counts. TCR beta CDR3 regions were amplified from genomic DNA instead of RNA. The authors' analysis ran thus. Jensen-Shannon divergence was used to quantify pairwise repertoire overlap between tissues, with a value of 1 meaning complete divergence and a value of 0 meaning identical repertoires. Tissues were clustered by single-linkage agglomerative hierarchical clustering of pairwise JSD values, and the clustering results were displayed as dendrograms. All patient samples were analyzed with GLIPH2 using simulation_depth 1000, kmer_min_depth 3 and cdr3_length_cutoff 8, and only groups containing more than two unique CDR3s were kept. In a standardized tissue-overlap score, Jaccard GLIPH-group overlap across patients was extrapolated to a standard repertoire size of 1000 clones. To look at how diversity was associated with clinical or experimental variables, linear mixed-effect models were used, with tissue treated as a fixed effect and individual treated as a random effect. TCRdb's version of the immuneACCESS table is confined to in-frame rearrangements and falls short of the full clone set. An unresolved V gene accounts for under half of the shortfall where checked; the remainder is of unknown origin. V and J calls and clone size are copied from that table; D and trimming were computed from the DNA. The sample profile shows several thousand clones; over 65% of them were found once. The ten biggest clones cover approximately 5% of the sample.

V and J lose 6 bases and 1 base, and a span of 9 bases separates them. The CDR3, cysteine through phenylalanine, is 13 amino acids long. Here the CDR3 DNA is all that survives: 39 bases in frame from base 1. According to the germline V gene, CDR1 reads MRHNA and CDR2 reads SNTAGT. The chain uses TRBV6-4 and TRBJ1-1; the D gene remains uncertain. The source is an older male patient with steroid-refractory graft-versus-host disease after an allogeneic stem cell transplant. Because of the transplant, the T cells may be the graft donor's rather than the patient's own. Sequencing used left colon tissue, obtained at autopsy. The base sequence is TGTGCCAGCAGCGAAATGACGAACACTGAAGCTTTCTTT. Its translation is CASSEMTNTEAFF.